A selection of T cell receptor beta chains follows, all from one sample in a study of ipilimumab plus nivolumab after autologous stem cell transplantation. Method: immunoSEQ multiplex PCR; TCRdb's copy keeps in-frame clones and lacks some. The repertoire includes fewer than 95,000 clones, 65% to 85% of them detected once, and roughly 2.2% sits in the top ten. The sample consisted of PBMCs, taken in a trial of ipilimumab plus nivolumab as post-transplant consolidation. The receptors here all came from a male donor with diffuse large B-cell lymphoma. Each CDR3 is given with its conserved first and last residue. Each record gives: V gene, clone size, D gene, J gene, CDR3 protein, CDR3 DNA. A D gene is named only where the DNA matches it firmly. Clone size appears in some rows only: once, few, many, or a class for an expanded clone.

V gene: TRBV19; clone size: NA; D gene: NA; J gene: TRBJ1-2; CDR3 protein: CASTRYVTDYGYTF; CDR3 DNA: TGTGCCAGTACCCGATATGTAACAGACTATGGCTACACCTTC
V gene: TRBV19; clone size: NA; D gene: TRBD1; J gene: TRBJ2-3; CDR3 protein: CASSISRQGWDTQYF; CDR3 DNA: TGTGCCAGTAGTATTTCCCGACAGGGGTGGGATACGCAGTATTTT
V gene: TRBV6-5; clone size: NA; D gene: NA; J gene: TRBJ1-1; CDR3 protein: CASSYSGTLNTEAFF; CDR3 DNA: TGTGCCAGCAGTTACTCAGGGACGCTGAACACTGAAGCTTTCTTT
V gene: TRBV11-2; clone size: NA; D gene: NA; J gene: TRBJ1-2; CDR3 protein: CASSLDLGDYGYTF; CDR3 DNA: TGTGCCAGCAGCTTAGACCTCGGGGACTATGGCTACACCTTC
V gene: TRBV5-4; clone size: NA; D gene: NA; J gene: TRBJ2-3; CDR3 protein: CASSLFLGLAETDTQYF; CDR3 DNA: TGTGCCAGCAGCTTGTTCCTCGGGTTAGCGGAAACAGATACGCAGTATTTT
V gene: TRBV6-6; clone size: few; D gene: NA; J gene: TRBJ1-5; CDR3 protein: CASSQSGDQPQHF; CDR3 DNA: TGTGCCAGCAGTCAGTCAGGGGATCAGCCCCAGCATTTT
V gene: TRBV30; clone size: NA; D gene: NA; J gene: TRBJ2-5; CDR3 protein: CAWSPRFPETQYF; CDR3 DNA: TGTGCCTGGAGCCCCCGGTTCCCAGAGACCCAGTACTTC
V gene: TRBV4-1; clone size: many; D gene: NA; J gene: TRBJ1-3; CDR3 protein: CASSQDITRAGNTIYF; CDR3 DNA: TGCGCCAGCAGCCAAGATATCACCCGGGCTGGAAACACCATATATTTT
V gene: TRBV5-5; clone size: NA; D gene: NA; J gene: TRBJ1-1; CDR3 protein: CASSSRARDTEAFF; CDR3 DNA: TGTGCCAGCAGCTCCAGGGCTAGGGACACTGAAGCTTTCTTT
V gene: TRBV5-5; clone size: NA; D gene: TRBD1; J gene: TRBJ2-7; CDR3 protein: CASSPDRGYEQYF; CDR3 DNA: TGTGCCAGCAGCCCGGACAGGGGCTACGAGCAGTACTTC
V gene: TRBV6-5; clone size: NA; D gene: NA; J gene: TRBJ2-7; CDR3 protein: CASRPPTGEGYEQYF; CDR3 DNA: TGTGCCAGCAGGCCCCCGACAGGGGAGGGCTACGAGCAGTACTTC
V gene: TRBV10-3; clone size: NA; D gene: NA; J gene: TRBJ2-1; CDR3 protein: CAVRSSTGRAEQFF; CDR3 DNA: TGTGCCGTTAGATCGTCGACAGGCCGAGCTGAGCAGTTCTTC
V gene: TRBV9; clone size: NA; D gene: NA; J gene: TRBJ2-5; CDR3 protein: CASSPDLRETQYF; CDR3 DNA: TGTGCCAGCAGCCCGGACTTGCGAGAGACCCAGTACTTC
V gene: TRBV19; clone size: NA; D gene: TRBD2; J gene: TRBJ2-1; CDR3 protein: CASSPIETSGGNEQFF; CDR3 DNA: TGTGCCAGTAGTCCCATTGAGACTAGCGGGGGCAATGAGCAGTTCTTC
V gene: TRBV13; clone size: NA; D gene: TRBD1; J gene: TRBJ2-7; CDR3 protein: CASRLGQGPLARQYF; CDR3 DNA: TGTGCCAGCAGGTTAGGACAGGGGCCTTTGGCGCGGCAGTACTTC
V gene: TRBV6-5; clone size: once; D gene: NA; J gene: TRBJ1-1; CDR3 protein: CATTRNTEAFF; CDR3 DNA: TGTGCCACCACCAGGAACACTGAAGCTTTCTTT
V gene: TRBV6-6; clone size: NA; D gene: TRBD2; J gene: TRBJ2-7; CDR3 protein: CASRNLAGGIEQYF; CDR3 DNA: TGTGCCAGCAGGAATTTAGCGGGGGGGATCGAGCAGTACTTC
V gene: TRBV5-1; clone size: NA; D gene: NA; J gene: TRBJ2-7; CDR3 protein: CASSAGTAYEQYF; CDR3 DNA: TGCGCCAGCAGCGCGGGCACGGCGTACGAGCAGTACTTC
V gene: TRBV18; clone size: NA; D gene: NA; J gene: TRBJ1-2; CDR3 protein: CASSPDSSLSSSLSYGYTF; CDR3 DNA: TGTGCCAGCTCACCCGATTCGAGCCTATCAAGTTCTCTTAGCTATGGCTACACCTTC
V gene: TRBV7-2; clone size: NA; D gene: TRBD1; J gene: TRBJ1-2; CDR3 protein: CASSLRQGGGYGYTF; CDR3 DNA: TGTGCCAGCAGCTTACGTCAAGGGGGCGGGTATGGCTACACCTTC
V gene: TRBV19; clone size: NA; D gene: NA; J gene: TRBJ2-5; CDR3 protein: CASSMGMETQYF; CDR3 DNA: TGTGCCAGTAGTATGGGTATGGAGACCCAGTACTTC
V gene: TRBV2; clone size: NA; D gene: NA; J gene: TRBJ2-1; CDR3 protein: CASSKRARGLGPYNEQFF; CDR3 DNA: TGTGCCAGCAGTAAAAGGGCTAGGGGTCTTGGCCCCTACAATGAGCAGTTCTTC
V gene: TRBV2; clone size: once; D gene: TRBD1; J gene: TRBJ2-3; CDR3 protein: CASSSGQGVDTQYF; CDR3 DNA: TGTGCCAGCAGCTCAGGACAGGGGGTGGATACGCAGTATTTT
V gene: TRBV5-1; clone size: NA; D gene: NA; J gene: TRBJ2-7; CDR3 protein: CASSPGDTVKQYF; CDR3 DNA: TGCGCCAGCAGCCCCGGGGACACCGTAAAGCAGTACTTC
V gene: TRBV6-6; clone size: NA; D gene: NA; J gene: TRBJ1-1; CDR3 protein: CASSYGGGRTEAFF; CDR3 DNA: TGTGCCAGCAGTTACGGCGGGGGCCGGACTGAAGCTTTCTTT
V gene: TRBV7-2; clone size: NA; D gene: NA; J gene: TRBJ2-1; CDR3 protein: CASSDSGRRPDEQFF; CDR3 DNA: TGTGCCAGCAGTGACTCGGGGCGCCGGCCCGATGAGCAGTTCTTC
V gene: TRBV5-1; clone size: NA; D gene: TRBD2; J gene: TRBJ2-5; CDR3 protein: CASSRWAPGEGETQYF; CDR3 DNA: TGCGCCAGCAGCCGCTGGGCACCGGGGGAGGGAGAGACCCAGTACTTC
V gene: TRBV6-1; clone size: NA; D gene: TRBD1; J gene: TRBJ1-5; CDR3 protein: CASGRDRSNQPQHF; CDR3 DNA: TGTGCCAGCGGCCGGGACAGGTCAAATCAGCCCCAGCATTTT
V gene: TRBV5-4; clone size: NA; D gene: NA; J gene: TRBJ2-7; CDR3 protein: CASSLGTPKPQYF; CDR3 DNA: TGTGCCAGCAGCTTAGGGACACCAAAACCCCAGTACTTC
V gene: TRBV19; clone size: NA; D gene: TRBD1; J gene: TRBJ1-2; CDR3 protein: CASSNGRGIEGYGYTF; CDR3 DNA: TGTGCCAGTAGTAACGGCAGGGGGATCGAGGGATATGGCTACACCTTC
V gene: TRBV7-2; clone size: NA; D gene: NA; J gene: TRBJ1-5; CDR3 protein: CASSSTGNNQPQHF; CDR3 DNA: TGTGCCAGCAGTTCTACAGGGAACAATCAGCCCCAGCATTTT
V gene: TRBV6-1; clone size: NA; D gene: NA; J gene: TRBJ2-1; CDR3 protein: CASVFSNEQFF; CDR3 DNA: TGTGCCAGCGTCTTCTCGAATGAGCAGTTCTTC
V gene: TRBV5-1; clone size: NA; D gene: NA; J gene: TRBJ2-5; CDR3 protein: CASSLDQETQYF; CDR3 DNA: TGCGCCAGCAGCTTGGACCAAGAGACCCAGTACTTC
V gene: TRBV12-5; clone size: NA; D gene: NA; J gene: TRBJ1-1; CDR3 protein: CASGQSQRRNTEAFF; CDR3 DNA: TGTGCTAGTGGTCAATCTCAACGGCGGAACACTGAAGCTTTCTTT
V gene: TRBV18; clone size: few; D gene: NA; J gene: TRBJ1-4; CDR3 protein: CASSRGLNEKLFF; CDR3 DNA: TGTGCCAGCTCACGGGGGCTGAATGAAAAACTGTTTTTT
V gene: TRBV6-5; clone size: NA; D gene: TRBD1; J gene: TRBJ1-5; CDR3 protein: CASRPPGGMDQPQHF; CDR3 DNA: TGTGCCAGCAGACCTCCAGGGGGAATGGATCAGCCCCAGCATTTT
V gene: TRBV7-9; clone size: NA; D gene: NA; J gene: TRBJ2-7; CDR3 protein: CASSLLGQVSF; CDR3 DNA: TGTGCCAGCAGCTTATTGGGACAAGTGTCGTTC
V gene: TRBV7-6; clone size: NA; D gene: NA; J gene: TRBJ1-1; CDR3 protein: CASSPYRENTEAFF; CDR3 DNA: TGTGCCAGCAGCCCGTACCGGGAGAACACTGAAGCTTTCTTT
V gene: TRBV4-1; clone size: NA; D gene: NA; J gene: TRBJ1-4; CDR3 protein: CASSQVFQDVGKLFF; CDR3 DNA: TGCGCCAGCAGCCAAGTATTCCAGGACGTAGGAAAACTGTTTTTT
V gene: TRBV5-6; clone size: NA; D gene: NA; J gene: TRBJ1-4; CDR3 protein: CASSRKLNEKLFF; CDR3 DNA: TGTGCCAGCAGCCGAAAGCTAAATGAAAAACTGTTTTTT
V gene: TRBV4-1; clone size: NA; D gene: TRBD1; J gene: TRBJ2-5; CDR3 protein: CASSQAGAGGVKTQYF; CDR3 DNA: TGCGCCAGCAGCCAAGCGGGGGCAGGGGGCGTAAAGACCCAGTACTTC